This T cell receptor (beta chain) was sequenced in a study of CD8+ T cells in alopecia areata. Study-wide background: Treated patients swallowed 5 to 10 mg of oral tofacitinib twice daily. Study findings and constraints: Especially in alopecia totalis/universalis, lesional scalp showed greater clonality than normal scalp did.

In regard to this clone: Its antigen is unknown.

Isolated RNA was reverse transcribed into cDNA used as the sequencing template. Assay used: immunoSEQ multiplex PCR; TCRdb lists only in-frame clones, some missing. Among about 150,000 clones listed, around 47% were seen once. Alopecia areata patients provided lesional scalp punch biopsies and peripheral blood, both collected for the study. The sequenced sample consisted of CD4+ T cells sorted from blood. The TCR sequence derives from a human donor with alopecia areata.

CDR3 sequence: CASSHQGNYGYTF. Written as DNA, the CDR3 is TGTGCCAGCAGTCATCAGGGGAACTATGGCTACACCTTC. The V and J genes are TRBV27 and TRBJ1-2, with D maybe TRBD1 (6 bases). The CDR3 loop spans 13 amino acids. V was trimmed by 5 bases and J by 2 bases, leaving 9 bases between them. From germline, CDR1 is MNHEY and CDR2 SMNVEV (reference sequence).